This T cell receptor beta chain came from a study of blood T cells in healthy people across ages. V lost 5 bases to trimming and J lost 7 bases, with 24 bases between them. From germline, CDR1 is SGHKS and CDR2 YYEKEE (reference sequence). This CDR3 spans 17 amino acids. Each donor supplied approximately 10 milliliters of peripheral blood. The authors isolated at least 6.5 million PBMCs per sample. Primers used in a second PCR of about 7 to 11 cycles were a sample-barcoded 5' primer and a J-beta primer mix. TCRdb re-called the 5' RACE reads through MiXCR, storing one row per CDR3 protein. Of over 950,000 distinct CDR3 sequences in the sample, less than 45% were seen once.

The chain combines TRBV5-5 with TRBJ1-4; D is possibly TRBD1 (5 bases). The receptor was derived from a young man in good health. Sequences were obtained from blood. CDR3 protein: CASSTRRGLYRGEKLFF. In nucleotides, the CDR3 is TGTGCCAGCAGTACGAGAAGGGGACTCTACCGAGGTGAAAAACTGTTTTTT. Using reference TRBV5-5 and TRBJ1-4 for the parts outside the CDR3, the full variable domain is DAGVTQSPTHLIKTRGQQVTLRCSPISGHKSVSWYQQVLGQGPQFIFQYYEKEERGRGNFPDRFSARQFPNYSSELNVNALLLGDSALYLCASSTRRGLYRGEKLFFGSGTQLSVL.